The T cell receptor beta chain described here comes from a study of T cells in Graves' hyperthyroidism and ophthalmopathy. Amplified TCR beta CDR3 regions came from RNA transcripts. The HTBI primer set was used in a first-round RT-PCR of the TCR CDR3. TCRdb used MiXCR to reprocess the multiplex PCR reads, holding one entry per CDR3 protein. The table has a few hundred thousand distinct CDR3 sequences, about a sixth seen once. The material sequenced was blood. This clonotype was obtained from a woman in her sixties or seventies with Graves' ophthalmopathy.

CDR3 bases: TGTGCCAGTAGTATAGAAGGGCGGTCCTCTGGAAACACCATATATTTT. Its protein is CASSIEGRSSGNTIYF. The chain has TRBV19 and TRBJ1-3; D is undetermined. The V end lost 0 bases, the J end lost 0 bases, and 9 bases lay between the germline ends. From germline, CDR1 is LNHDA and CDR2 SQIVND (reference sequence). The CDR3 sequence is 16 residues long.